Reported below is one TCR beta chain. Its antigen remains unidentified. Sequencing libraries for TCR beta were prepared with iRepertoire HTBI primers and Arm-PCR of CDR3 regions. TCRdb independently ran MiXCR on the multiplex PCR reads; one entry per CDR3 protein. The sample holds about 530,000 distinct CDR3 sequences, about 16% seen once. These data are taken from a study of regulatory T cells in long-lasting Graves disease. Notes on the study in general: There was favoring of TRBV28, TRBJ1-2 and TRBJ2-5 in persistent disease.

V dropped 5 bases and J dropped 2; count of bases not matched to a gene: 8. Germline V CDR1 and CDR2: LGHDT, YNNKEL (reference sequence). CDR3 size: 15 residues. The time point was: newly diagnosed GD, antithyroid drugs for less than 3 months. RNA from PBMCs was the source of the TCR library. The sample was also linked to a second study, of T cells in Graves' hyperthyroidism and ophthalmopathy. That work contributes: Onset of ophthalmopathy came a median around 6.2 months after the model predicted it.

V and J are TRBV3-1 and TRBJ2-7, with 8 nucleotides matching TRBD2. This receptor was taken from a woman in her forties or fifties with Graves disease. Sample: peripheral blood mononuclear cells (PBMCs), taken at new diagnosis, from a patient treated with antithyroid drugs. The CDR3 spells CASSVNGGGPYEQYF. DNA of the CDR3: TGTGCCAGCAGCGTAAATGGCGGGGGGCCCTACGAGCAGTACTTC.